Below, 5 T cell receptor beta chains from the same sample are listed, as sequenced in a study of fetal regulatory T cell absence and autoimmunity. Some clones are missing from TCRdb's copy, which holds only in-frame ones; the method was immunoSEQ multiplex PCR. The table shows around 45,000 clones, with around 83% occurring only once. Material: cord blood. Source of these receptors: a newborn boy with IPEX syndrome.

V usage is TRBV5-4 and J usage is TRBJ1-2; D gene uncertain. Germline assignment: CDR1 SGHNT and CDR2 YYREEE (reference sequence). The germline V and J ends were trimmed by 4 bases and 2 bases, with 12 bases remaining between them. The CDR3 totals 14 residues. Written as DNA, the CDR3 is TGTGCCAGCAGCGTACCCGGAAACAACTATGGCTACACCTTC. Translation gives CASSVPGNNYGYTF.

This clone came up once. V gene TRBV30 combines with J gene TRBJ2-3, with D unclear. The CDR3 is 14 amino acids. Deletions cut 0 bases from V and 0 bases from J, with 7 bases between. Looked up from germline, CDR1 is GTSNPN and CDR2 is SVGIG (reference sequence). The CDR3 DNA reads as TGTGCCTGGAGTGTACCAGGTAGCACAGATACGCAGTATTTT. Translation: CAWSVPGSTDTQYF.

The chain combines TRBV30 with TRBJ1-5, with D unclear. CDR3 length: 13 residues. The germline V gene encodes CDR1 GTSNPN and CDR2 SVGIG (reference sequence). The V gene lost 3 bases and the J gene lost 1 base, with 7 bases spanning the gap. Here the CDR3 DNA reads TGTGCCTGGAGCGCAGGAAGCAATCAGCCCCAGCATTTT. This translates into CAWSAGSNQPQHF.

CDR3 in DNA: TGTGCCAGCAGCTTGCAGGAGCAGTTCTTC. Protein: CASSLQEQFF. The chain links TRBV5-4 to TRBJ2-1, with D unclear. V was trimmed by 1 base and J by 10 bases, leaving 3 bases between them. Looked up from germline, CDR1 is SGHNT and CDR2 is YYREEE (reference sequence). This CDR3 has 10 amino acids.

This clone was recorded once. This chain uses TRBV6-5 with TRBJ2-7; tentatively, D is TRBD1 (5 bases). Between the trimmed V and J ends, which lost 2 bases and 4 bases, there was a span of 15 bases. CDR1 is MNHEY, CDR2 SVGAGI, per germline. The CDR3 has 15 residues. The CDR3 DNA is TGTGCCAGCAGTTACCGTTCGGCAGGGATATACGAGCAGTACTTC. Its protein is CASSYRSAGIYEQYF.